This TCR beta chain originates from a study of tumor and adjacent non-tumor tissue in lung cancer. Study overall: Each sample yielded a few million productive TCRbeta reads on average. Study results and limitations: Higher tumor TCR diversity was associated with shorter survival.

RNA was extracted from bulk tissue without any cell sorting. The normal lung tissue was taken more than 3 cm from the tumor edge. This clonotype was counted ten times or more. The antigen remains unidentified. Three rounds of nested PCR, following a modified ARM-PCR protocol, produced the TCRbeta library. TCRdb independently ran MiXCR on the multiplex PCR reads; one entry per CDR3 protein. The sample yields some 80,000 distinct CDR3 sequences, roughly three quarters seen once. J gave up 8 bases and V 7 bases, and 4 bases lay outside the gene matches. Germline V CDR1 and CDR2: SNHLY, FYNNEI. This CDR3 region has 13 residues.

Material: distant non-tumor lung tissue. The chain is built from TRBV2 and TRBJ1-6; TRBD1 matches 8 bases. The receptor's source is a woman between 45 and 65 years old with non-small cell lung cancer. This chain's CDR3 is CASTDRGDSPLHF. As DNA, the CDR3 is TGTGCCAGCACCGACAGGGGTGATTCACCCCTCCACTTT.